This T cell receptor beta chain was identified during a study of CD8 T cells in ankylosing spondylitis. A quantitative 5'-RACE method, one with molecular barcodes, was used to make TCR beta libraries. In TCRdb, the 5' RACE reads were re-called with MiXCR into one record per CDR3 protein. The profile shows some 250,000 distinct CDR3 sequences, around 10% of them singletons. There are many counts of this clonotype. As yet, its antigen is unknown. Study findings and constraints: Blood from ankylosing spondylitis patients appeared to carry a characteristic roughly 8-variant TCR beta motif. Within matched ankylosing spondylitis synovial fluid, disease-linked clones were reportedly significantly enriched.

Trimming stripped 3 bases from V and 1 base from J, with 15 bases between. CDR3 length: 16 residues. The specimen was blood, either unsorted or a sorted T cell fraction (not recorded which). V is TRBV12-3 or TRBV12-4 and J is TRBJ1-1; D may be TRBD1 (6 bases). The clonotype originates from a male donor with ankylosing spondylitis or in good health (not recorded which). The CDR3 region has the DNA TGTGCCAGCAGTTTGGGGGGGGGCAGCGGGAACACTGAAGCTTTCTTT. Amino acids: CASSLGGGSGNTEAFF.